A single sample gave rise to the 28 T cell receptor beta chains below, sequenced in a study of memory CD4+ T cells and cytomegalovirus serostatus. Clones were read by immunoSEQ multiplex PCR, and TCRdb kept only the in-frame ones, dropping some. The data hold about 56,000 clones, with over 80% observed a single time. The sort gate was single viable CD3+CD4+CD8-CD45RO+ cells for memory CD4+ T cells. The sample comprised memory CD4+ T cells from blood. Source of these receptors: an adult in good health and CMV-seronegative.

This chain uses TRBV1 with TRBJ2-1; the DNA was not compared with TRBD2, the D call given in the table. TRBV1 has pseudogene status. The CDR3 is made up of 22 amino acids. This CDR3 is CTSSQELGEGLAGGSSYNEQFF. DNA of the CDR3: TGCACCAGCAGCCAAGAATTGGGAGAAGGACTAGCGGGGGGGAGCTCCTACAATGAGCAGTTCTTC.

The rearrangement links TRBV19 to TRBJ1-2, with no clear D. The CDR3 loop spans 14 amino acids. Germline CDR1 reads LNHDA; CDR2 reads SQIVND (reference sequence). Trimming pared 10 bases from V and 4 bases from J, leaving 19 bases between. The CDR3 loop reads CATRLGQTGYGYTF. The CDR3 bases are TGTGCCACGCGGCTTGGGCAGACCGGCTATGGCTACACCTTC.

This clone was detected a few times. The chain links TRBV5-5 to TRBJ1-3; D gene uncertain. Germline CDR1 reads SGHKS; CDR2 reads YYEKEE (reference sequence). Deletions cut 0 bases from V and 0 bases from J, with 4 bases between. The CDR3 has 14 amino acids. CDR3 residues: CASSLVPSGNTIYF. CDR3 bases: TGTGCCAGCAGCTTGGTACCCTCTGGAAACACCATATATTTT.

This rearrangement joins TRBV9 to TRBJ1-4, with 8 bases lining up with TRBD1. With V trimmed by 4 bases and J by 7 bases, 6 bases remained unmatched. The CDR3 has 14 residues. Germline assignment: CDR1 SGDLS and CDR2 YYNGEE. CDR3: CASSPRTGSEKLFF. The DNA for the CDR3 is TGTGCCAGCAGCCCTCGGACAGGGTCTGAAAAACTGTTTTTT.

The V call is TRBV25-1, the J call TRBJ2-7, with no clear D. This CDR3 region has 11 residues. The V and J ends lost 6 bases and 5 bases respectively, with 8 bases between them. The germline CDR1 and CDR2 sequences are MGHDK and SYGVNS. In DNA, the CDR3 is TGTGCCAGCAGCCGGTTGGACGAGCAGTACTTC. It is translated as CASSRLDEQYF.

The genes are TRBV30 and TRBJ2-6; 10 bases map to TRBD1. Unmatched junction bases numbered 3, after V lost 3 bases and J lost 4 bases. The CDR3 has 15 residues. Germline loops: CDR1 GTSNPN, CDR2 SVGIG (reference sequence). CDR3 bases: TGTGCCTGGAGGGGACAGGGGAACGGGGCCAACGTCCTGACTTTC. Translation gives CAWRGQGNGANVLTF.

The gene calls are TRBV28 and TRBJ1-5; D may be TRBD1 (6 bases). The ends were cut back, 0 bases at V and 7 bases at J, with 22 bases in the middle. The length of the CDR3 is 18 residues. The germline CDR1 and CDR2 sequences are MDHEN and SYDVKM. The CDR3 DNA follows: TGTGCCAGCAGTTTATGGGCCCTCGGGGGCGAAACGCGGCAGCCCCAGCATTTT. It yields the protein CASSLWALGGETRQPQHF.

This clone has only a few counts. Within the sample, other DNA sequences also encode this same CDR3. This sequence joins TRBV30 and TRBJ1-2; D perhaps matches TRBD1 (5 bases). The germline V and J ends were trimmed by 5 bases and 8 bases, with 15 bases remaining between them. From germline, CDR1 is GTSNPN and CDR2 SVGIG (reference sequence). This CDR3 region has 12 residues. The CDR3 protein is CAWGIRRDGYTF. DNA of the CDR3: TGTGCCTGGGGGATAAGGAGGGACGGCTACACCTTC.

The chain couples TRBV15 to TRBJ2-2; 7 nucleotides match TRBD2. The CDR3 has 16 amino acids. Trimming at V came to 1 base and at J to 6 bases, leaving 8 bases not matched to a gene. Per germline, CDR1 LNHNV and CDR2 YYDKDF (reference sequence). The CDR3 spells CATSRGAQTSPGELFF. In nucleotides, the CDR3 is TGTGCCACCAGCAGAGGGGCCCAGACTAGCCCCGGGGAGCTGTTTTTT. Looking up the rest from reference TRBV15 and TRBJ2-2 gives the full variable domain: DAMVIQNPRYQVTQFGKPVTLSCSQTLNHNVMYWYQQKSSQAPKLLFHYYDKDFNNEADTPDNFQSRRPNTSFCFLDIRSPGLGDTAMYLCATSRGAQTSPGELFFGEGSRLTVL.

The chain joins TRBV10-3 to TRBJ2-7, with D possibly matching TRBD1 (6 bases). This CDR3 is 12 amino acids long. Trimming stripped 8 bases from V and 1 base from J, with 9 bases between. Germline CDR1 ENHRY, CDR2 SYGVKD. CDR3 region: CAIADSSYEQYF. In nucleotides, the CDR3 is TGTGCCATCGCGGACAGTTCCTACGAGCAGTACTTC.

The chain combines TRBV2 with TRBJ1-3; the D is unclear. V was trimmed by 5 bases and J by 2 bases, leaving 10 bases between them. The CDR3 sequence is 14 residues long. Germline CDR1 SNHLY, CDR2 FYNNEI. The CDR3 DNA reads TGTGCCAGCAGTACTAGACTGGCTGGAAACACCATATATTTT. Its protein product is CASSTRLAGNTIYF.

The J gene is TRBJ1-5, the V gene TRBV28; 7 nucleotides match TRBD1. V lost 5 bases to trimming and J lost 6 bases; unmatched junction nucleotides: 10. The CDR3 extends over 15 amino acids. CDR1 is MDHEN, CDR2 SYDVKM, per germline. The CDR3: CASSPPTGLGQPQHF. CDR3 coding DNA: TGTGCCAGCAGTCCGCCGACAGGGTTAGGTCAGCCCCAGCATTTT.

J is TRBJ2-7 and V is TRBV28; no reliable D call. The CDR3 totals 14 residues. With 6 bases removed from V and 5 bases from J, the gap between germline ends came to 17 bases. CDR1 and CDR2 (germline): MDHEN, SYDVKM. The CDR3 reads CASSSTDFFDEQYF. The CDR3 DNA follows: TGTGCCAGCAGCTCCACCGATTTTTTTGACGAGCAGTACTTC.

This clone turned up a few times. The V and J genes are TRBV19 and TRBJ1-2; D gene unclear. Germline V gene lookup returns CDR1 LNHDA and CDR2 SQIVND (reference sequence). The CDR3 runs 14 residues. The ends were cut back, 5 bases at V and 0 bases at J, with 10 bases in the middle. CDR3 sequence reads: CASSLEATNYGYTF. The CDR3 region has the DNA TGTGCCAGTAGTTTGGAAGCGACTAACTATGGCTACACCTTC.

This clone appeared once. The chain has TRBV30 and TRBJ1-6, with TRBD1 matching over 7 bases. Germline loops: CDR1 GTSNPN, CDR2 SVGIG (reference sequence). V lost 7 bases to trimming and J lost 6 bases; unmatched junction nucleotides: 6. This CDR3 contains 13 residues. In DNA, the CDR3 is TGTGCCTATCTGACAGGGCGTAATTCACCCCTCCACTTT. Protein sequence: CAYLTGRNSPLHF.

The chain joins TRBV11-2 to TRBJ1-4; D may be TRBD1 (5 bases). This CDR3 has 16 amino acids. Trimming left V 5 bases short and J 4 bases short, with 17 bases between. Germline CDR1 and CDR2: SGHAT and FQNNGV. The CDR3 is CASSEYGGGGNEKLFF. DNA of the CDR3: TGTGCCAGCAGCGAGTACGGAGGCGGGGGTAATGAAAAACTGTTTTTT.

V gene TRBV10-3 combines with J gene TRBJ2-5; TRBD2 might be the D (5 bases). Germline lookup yields CDR1 ENHRY and CDR2 SYGVKD. The CDR3 sequence is 13 residues long. V was shortened by 4 bases and J by 4 bases, with 10 bases between the two germline ends. The CDR3 DNA follows: TGTGCCATCAGTGGTATGAGCGGAGAGACCCAGTACTTC. Translating it yields CAISGMSGETQYF.

CDR3 nucleotides: TGCGCCAGCAGCCAAGATTGGGGACAGTTTGGGGCCAACGTCCTGACTTTC. Amino acids: CASSQDWGQFGANVLTF. The V and J genes are TRBV4-3 and TRBJ2-6, with 7 nucleotides matching TRBD1. Germline lookup yields CDR1 LGHNA and CDR2 YSLEER. V was pared by 0 bases and J by 3 bases, with 5 bases of the junction left unmatched. This CDR3 is 17 amino acids long.

This clone has only a few counts. The CDR3 coding sequence is TGTGCCAGCAGCAAAGACAGCACTGAAGCTTTCTTT. It yields the protein CASSKDSTEAFF. The chain couples TRBV21-1 to TRBJ1-1; TRBD1 is taken as the D call from the table, unchecked against the DNA. TRBV21-1 is a pseudogene. There are 12 residues in the CDR3.

The CDR3: CASSRGLEGGTEAFF. CDR3 bases: TGTGCCAGCAGCCGAGGATTGGAGGGTGGGACTGAAGCTTTCTTT. The chain links TRBV11-2 to TRBJ1-1; no clear D gene. The CDR3 runs 15 residues. Trimming pared 5 bases from V and 5 bases from J, leaving 18 bases between. Germline V gene sequence: CDR1 SGHAT, CDR2 FQNNGV.

The chain recombines TRBV4-3 with TRBJ1-3; no clear D. The CDR3 is made up of 16 amino acids. Trimming stripped 0 bases from V and 1 base from J, with 10 bases between. CDR1 is LGHNA, CDR2 YSLEER, per germline. CDR3 protein: CASSQDVGGSGNTIYF. DNA for the CDR3: TGCGCCAGCAGCCAAGATGTGGGAGGGTCTGGAAACACCATATATTTT.

This clone showed up just a few times. V gene TRBV28 combines with J gene TRBJ2-5; possible D gene TRBD2, 6 bases. The CDR3 is 15 residues long. Trimming pared 6 bases from V and 1 base from J, leaving 15 bases between. Per germline, CDR1 MDHEN and CDR2 SYDVKM. CDR3 bases: TGTGCCAGCAGCCAGGCGGGGCGGAGCCAAGAGACCCAGTACTTC. It specifies CASSQAGRSQETQYF.

This clone is medium-sized (0.01 to 0.1%) in the sample. Other DNA sequences in this sample translate to the same CDR3. The CDR3 is CASSSTGRYGYTF. CDR3 DNA sequence: TGCGCCAGCAGCTCGACAGGGAGGTATGGCTACACCTTC. The J gene is TRBJ1-2, the V gene TRBV5-1, with TRBD1 matching 7 bases. CDR3 length equals 13 residues. V lost 3 bases to trimming and J lost 5 bases; unmatched junction nucleotides: 4. Per germline, CDR1 SGHRS and CDR2 YFSETQ.

This clone was observed a handful of times. V and J are TRBV5-1 and TRBJ2-3, with D possibly called TRBD1 or TRBD2 (5 bases each). Per the germline V gene, CDR1 is SGHRS and CDR2 is YFSETQ. The CDR3 contains 13 residues. V was pared by 1 base and J by 3 bases, with 6 bases between. The CDR3 nucleotides read TGCGCCAGCAGCTTGTGGGGGACAGATACGCAGTATTTT. Protein: CASSLWGTDTQYF.

The chain is built from TRBV29-1 and TRBJ1-2; D remains ambiguous. V gave up 6 bases and J gave up 7 bases, with 9 bases separating them. The CDR3 is 10 residues long. Germline-derived CDR1 and CDR2 are SQVTM and ANQGSEA. Here the CDR3 DNA reads TGCAGCGTCGGCCACTCTGGCTACACCTTC. Protein product: CSVGHSGYTF. Drawing the rest from reference TRBV29-1 and TRBJ1-2, the complete variable domain is SAVISQKPSRDICQRGTSLTIQCQVDSQVTMMFWYRQQPGQSLTLIATANQGSEATYESGFVIDKFPISRPNLTFSTLTVSNMSPEDSSIYLCSVGHSGYTFGSGTRLTVV.

CDR3 residues: CASSPLKGTPGYTF. The CDR3 DNA sequence: TGTGCCAGCTCACCACTTAAGGGGACCCCCGGCTACACCTTC. The chain couples TRBV18 to TRBJ1-2, with D tentatively TRBD1 (5 bases). The CDR3 is 14 amino acids. Trimming took 1 base from V and 8 from J, leaving 14 bases between them. CDR1 is KGHSH, CDR2 LQKENI, per germline.

The chain joins TRBV28 to TRBJ1-5; D possibly corresponds to TRBD1 (5 bases). From germline, CDR1 is MDHEN and CDR2 SYDVKM. The CDR3 consists of 14 residues. Trimming removed 7 bases from V and 3 bases from J, with 13 bases in between. The CDR3 reads CASTTGLINQPQHF. Here the CDR3 DNA reads TGTGCCAGCACCACGGGACTGATCAATCAGCCCCAGCATTTT.

This clone was detected only once. This chain joins TRBV9 and TRBJ1-1, with unresolved D. The CDR3 runs 18 residues. Germline values: CDR1 SGDLS, CDR2 YYNGEE. V lost 4 bases to trimming and J lost 4 bases, with 26 bases between them. The CDR3 protein is CASSPRRFLGFNSTEAFF. CDR3 nucleotides: TGTGCCAGCAGCCCCAGAAGGTTTCTGGGGTTTAATAGCACTGAAGCTTTCTTT.